Listed below are T cell receptor beta chains from one sample, sequenced in a study of blood T cell repertoires in COVID-19. Sequenced by immunoSEQ multiplex PCR; TCRdb stores in-frame clones only, minus some. The data show 45,000 to 65,000 clones, around 92% seen once. The sequenced sample was peripheral blood. The source of these receptors is a human donor in a cohort sampled during active COVID-19. The CDR3 runs from the conserved cysteine through the conserved F or W. Fields, in order: V gene, J gene, D gene, clone size, CDR3 protein, CDR3 DNA. A D gene is named only where the DNA matches it firmly. Size tells how often a clone was seen (once, few, many) or the class of an expanded clone, and some rows leave it out.

>TRBV7-2|TRBJ1-2|-|-
CASSLPGHRGGYTF
TGTGCCAGCAGCCTCCCGGGTCACCGGGGAGGCTACACCTTC
>TRBV7-2|TRBJ1-1|-|-
CASRLQGGAFF
TGTGCCAGCAGATTACAGGGTGGAGCTTTCTTT
>TRBV4-1|TRBJ2-7|TRBD1|-
CASSHNSGTSGGEQYF
TGCGCCAGCAGCCATAACTCCGGGACATCAGGGGGCGAGCAGTACTTC
>TRBV28|TRBJ1-6|TRBD1|-
CASSRWDRDNSPLHF
TGTGCCAGCAGTCGGTGGGACAGAGATAATTCACCCCTCCACTTT
>TRBV27|TRBJ2-2|TRBD2|-
CASRTSGSDGELFF
TGTGCCAGCAGGACTAGCGGGAGTGACGGGGAGCTGTTTTTT
>TRBV3-1/TRBV3-2|TRBJ1-1|TRBD1|-
CASSQSGGTEAFF
TGTGCCAGCAGCCAATCAGGGGGTACTGAAGCTTTCTTT
>TRBV4-1|TRBJ2-4|TRBD1|-
CASSQLAGTGSNIQYF
TGCGCCAGCAGCCAGTTAGCCGGGACAGGGTCAAACATTCAGTACTTC
>TRBV24-1|TRBJ2-3|-|-
CATSDLEEATDTQYF
TGTGCCACCAGTGATTTGGAAGAAGCTACAGATACGCAGTATTTT
>TRBV7-2|TRBJ1-2|TRBD1|-
CASSTGTGHYGYTF
TGTGCCAGCAGCACCGGGACAGGCCACTATGGCTACACCTTC
>TRBV4-1|TRBJ1-1|-|-
CASSQDIPTWATEAFF
TGCGCCAGCAGCCAAGATATTCCGACCTGGGCCACTGAAGCTTTCTTT
>TRBV7-2|TRBJ2-1|TRBD1|few
CASSRDRALYNEQFF
TGTGCCAGCAGCCGGGACAGGGCGCTTTACAATGAGCAGTTCTTC
>TRBV3-1/TRBV3-2|TRBJ2-7|TRBD2|-
CASSHVAGDGEQYF
TGTGCCAGCAGCCATGTAGCGGGAGACGGCGAGCAGTACTTC
>TRBV19|TRBJ1-6|-|-
CASSPQGKAYNSPLHF
TGTGCCAGTAGTCCTCAGGGGAAGGCCTATAATTCACCCCTCCACTTT
>TRBV5-1|TRBJ2-3|TRBD2|-
CASSPIAGMDTQYF
TGCGCCAGCAGCCCAATAGCGGGAATGGATACGCAGTATTTT
>TRBV19|TRBJ2-1|-|-
CASSSGVEQFF
TGTGCCAGTAGTTCAGGGGTTGAGCAGTTCTTC
>TRBV27|TRBJ2-7|TRBD1|-
CASRGRTGTGSYEQYF
TGTGCCAGCAGGGGGCGAACCGGGACAGGGTCCTACGAGCAGTACTTC
>TRBV12-3/TRBV12-4|TRBJ2-5|-|-
CATTGSNQETQYF
TGTGCCACTACAGGATCAAACCAAGAGACCCAGTACTTC
>TRBV18|TRBJ1-1|-|-
CASSPQGWIGNTEAFF
TGTGCCAGCTCACCACAGGGGTGGATAGGGAACACTGAAGCTTTCTTT
>TRBV29-1|TRBJ2-7|TRBD1|-
CSVGQVNEQYF
TGCAGCGTCGGACAGGTGAACGAGCAGTACTTC
>TRBV6-5|TRBJ2-7|-|-
CASSYKAGGNYEQYF
TGTGCCAGCAGTTACAAGGCAGGGGGGAACTACGAGCAGTACTTC
>TRBV19|TRBJ1-5|-|-
CASSIRGGKHQPQHF
TGTGCCAGTAGTATCCGAGGGGGTAAGCATCAGCCCCAGCATTTT
>TRBV5-3|TRBJ1-2|-|-
CARSPSQFGDYTF
TGTGCCAGAAGCCCGTCACAGTTCGGGGACTACACCTTC
>TRBV11-2|TRBJ2-5|TRBD1|-
CASSLGRGQGTDFRETQYF
TGTGCCAGCAGCTTAGGTAGGGGACAGGGGACCGATTTTCGGGAGACCCAGTACTTC
>TRBV15|TRBJ1-2|-|-
CATSSTGRYGYTF
TGTGCCACCAGCAGTACAGGGCGCTATGGCTACACCTTC
>TRBV11-2|TRBJ1-4|TRBD1|once
CASGDRGEANEKLFF
TGTGCCAGCGGGGACAGGGGCGAAGCTAATGAAAAACTGTTTTTT
>TRBV7-9|TRBJ1-2|TRBD1|once
CASTPRTGTVAYGYTF
TGTGCCAGCACCCCCCGGACCGGGACAGTGGCCTATGGCTACACCTTC
>TRBV21-1|TRBJ1-2|-|-
CARWTGPGGGYTF
TGTGCCAGGTGGACAGGGCCGGGGGGAGGCTACACCTTC
>TRBV27|TRBJ2-7|TRBD1|-
CASSTRGQEYYEQYF
TGTGCCAGCAGTACGAGAGGACAGGAATACTACGAGCAGTACTTC
>TRBV28|TRBJ2-7|-|-
CASSLSQSGLYEQYF
TGTGCCAGCAGTTTGTCCCAGTCGGGATTATACGAGCAGTACTTC
>TRBV2|TRBJ2-1|TRBD1|-
CASVTIQGNEQFF
TGTGCCAGCGTCACCATACAGGGGAATGAGCAGTTCTTC
>TRBV7-3|TRBJ2-2|TRBD2|-
CASSLTSRGRGLAGPGELFF
TGTGCCAGCAGCTTAACGTCTCGTGGACGCGGGCTAGCGGGCCCCGGGGAGCTGTTTTTT
>TRBV6-5|TRBJ1-4|TRBD1|-
CASSSDRGNEKLFF
TGTGCCAGCAGTTCGGACAGGGGTAATGAAAAACTGTTTTTT
>TRBV18|TRBJ1-6|-|-
CASSPYSSPYNSPLHF
TGTGCCAGCTCACCATACAGCTCCCCCTATAATTCACCCCTCCACTTT
>TRBV10-3|TRBJ2-7|-|-
CAISEGLGQIDEQYF
TGTGCCATCAGTGAGGGGTTGGGGCAAATCGACGAGCAGTACTTC
>TRBV9|TRBJ1-6|TRBD1|-
CASSQTSGTENSPLHF
TGTGCCAGCAGCCAAACCTCCGGGACAGAGAATTCACCCCTCCACTTT
>TRBV25-1|TRBJ2-7|-|-
CASSREAWDEQYF
TGTGCCAGCAGTCGGGAAGCATGGGACGAGCAGTACTTC
>TRBV15|TRBJ1-4|-|-
CATSRDRGTPDLFF
TGTGCCACCAGCAGAGATCGGGGGACCCCTGATCTGTTTTTT
>TRBV10-1|TRBJ2-3|-|once
CAIQTGTDTQYF
TGCGCCATCCAAACGGGGACAGATACGCAGTATTTT
>TRBV5-8|TRBJ2-7|-|-
CASSPRVNYEQYF
TGTGCCAGCAGCCCCCGGGTCAACTACGAGCAGTACTTC
>TRBV2|TRBJ2-3|-|few
CASSVFSTDTQYF
TGTGCCAGCAGTGTCTTTAGCACAGATACGCAGTATTTT
>TRBV25-1|TRBJ2-1|TRBD2|-
CASNVAGGSYNEQFF
TGTGCCAGCAACGTAGCGGGAGGCTCCTACAATGAGCAGTTCTTC
>TRBV2|TRBJ1-2|TRBD1|-
CASRSRDRSLYGYTF
TGTGCCAGCAGGTCCCGGGACAGAAGTTTATATGGCTACACCTTC
>TRBV27|TRBJ2-4|-|-
CASSLSFVAKNIQYF
TGTGCCAGCAGTTTATCGTTCGTAGCCAAAAACATTCAGTACTTC
>TRBV30|TRBJ2-5|-|-
CAWSTQGSGETQYF
TGTGCCTGGAGTACTCAGGGGTCGGGTGAGACCCAGTACTTC
>TRBV4-3|TRBJ1-6|-|-
CASSVRVINSPLHF
TGCGCCAGCAGCGTCAGGGTGATTAATTCACCCCTCCACTTT
>TRBV19|TRBJ2-1|TRBD2|-
CASMWGGSYNEQFF
TGTGCCAGTATGTGGGGGGGCTCCTACAATGAGCAGTTCTTC
>TRBV5-5|TRBJ1-4|TRBD1|-
CASRSGQIEKLFF
TGTGCCAGCAGGTCGGGACAGATCGAAAAACTGTTTTTT
>TRBV2|TRBJ1-5|-|-
CASSARRTNNQPQHF
TGTGCCAGCAGCGCCCGTAGGACAAACAATCAGCCCCAGCATTTT
>TRBV5-1|TRBJ2-1|TRBD2|once
CASSGGDLYNEQFF
TGCGCCAGCAGTGGGGGGGACTTGTACAATGAGCAGTTCTTC
>TRBV6-5|TRBJ1-1|-|-
CASSSQWNAEAFF
TGTGCCAGCAGTTCACAGTGGAACGCTGAAGCTTTCTTT
>TRBV30|TRBJ1-6|-|few
CAWTPAGQGAPLHF
TGTGCCTGGACTCCGGCGGGGCAAGGGGCACCCCTCCACTTT
>TRBV30|TRBJ1-2|-|once
CAWRAPQLGQTNYGYTF
TGTGCCTGGAGGGCGCCACAGCTGGGACAAACTAACTATGGCTACACCTTC
>TRBV5-5|TRBJ2-7|TRBD2|-
CASSRAGAYEQYF
TGTGCCAGCAGCCGAGCGGGGGCCTACGAGCAGTACTTC